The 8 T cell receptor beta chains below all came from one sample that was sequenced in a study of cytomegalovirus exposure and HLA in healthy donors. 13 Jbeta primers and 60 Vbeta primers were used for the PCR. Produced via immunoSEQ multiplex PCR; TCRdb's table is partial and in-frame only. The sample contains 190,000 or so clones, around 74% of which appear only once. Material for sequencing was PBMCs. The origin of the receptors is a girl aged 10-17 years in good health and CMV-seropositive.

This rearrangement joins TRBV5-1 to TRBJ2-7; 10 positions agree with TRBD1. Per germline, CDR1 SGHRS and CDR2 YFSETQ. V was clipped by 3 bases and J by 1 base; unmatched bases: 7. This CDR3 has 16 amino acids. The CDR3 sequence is CASSWGQGLGSYEQYF. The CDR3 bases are TGCGCCAGCAGCTGGGGACAGGGGTTGGGATCCTACGAGCAGTACTTC.

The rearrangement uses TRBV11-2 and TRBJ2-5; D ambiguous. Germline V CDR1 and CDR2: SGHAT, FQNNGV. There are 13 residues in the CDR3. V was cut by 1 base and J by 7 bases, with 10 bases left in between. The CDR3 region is CASSLVQQATQYF. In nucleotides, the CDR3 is TGTGCCAGCAGCTTAGTCCAGCAGGCGACCCAGTACTTC.

CDR3 nucleotides: TGTGCCTGGAGCCCCACAAGGACTAGCGGGAGCCACAATGAGCAGTTCTTC. Protein: CAWSPTRTSGSHNEQFF. J is TRBJ2-1 and V is TRBV30, with 13 bases matching TRBD2. The CDR3 covers 17 residues. Germline V gene lookup returns CDR1 GTSNPN and CDR2 SVGIG (reference sequence). Trimming cost V 3 bases and J 5 bases; bases outside gene matches: 10.

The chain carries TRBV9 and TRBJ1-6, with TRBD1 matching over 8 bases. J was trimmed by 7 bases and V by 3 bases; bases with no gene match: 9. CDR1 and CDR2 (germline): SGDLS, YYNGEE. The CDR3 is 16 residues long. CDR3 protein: CASSALGQGRNSPLHF. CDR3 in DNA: TGTGCCAGCAGCGCCCTCGGACAGGGCAGAAATTCACCCCTCCACTTT.

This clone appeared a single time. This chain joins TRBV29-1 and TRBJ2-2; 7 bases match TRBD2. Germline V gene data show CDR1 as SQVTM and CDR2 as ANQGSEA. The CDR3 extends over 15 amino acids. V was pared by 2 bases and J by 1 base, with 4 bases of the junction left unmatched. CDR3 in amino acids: CSVEQSGVNTGELFF. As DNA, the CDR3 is TGCAGCGTTGAACAGAGCGGGGTGAACACCGGGGAGCTGTTTTTT.

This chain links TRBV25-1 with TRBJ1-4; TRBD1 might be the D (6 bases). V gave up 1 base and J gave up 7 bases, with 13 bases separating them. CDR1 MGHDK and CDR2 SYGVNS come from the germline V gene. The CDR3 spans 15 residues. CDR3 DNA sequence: TGTGCCAGCAGTGAATTGGGGGGGGCGGGTGAAAAACTGTTTTTT. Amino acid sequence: CASSELGGAGEKLFF.

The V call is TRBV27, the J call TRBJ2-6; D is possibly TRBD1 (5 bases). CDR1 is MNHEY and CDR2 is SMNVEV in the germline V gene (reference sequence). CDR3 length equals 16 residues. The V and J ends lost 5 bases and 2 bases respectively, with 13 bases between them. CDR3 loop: CASSHPRVPGANVLTF. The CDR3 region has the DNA TGTGCCAGCAGTCATCCCAGGGTCCCTGGGGCCAACGTCCTGACTTTC.

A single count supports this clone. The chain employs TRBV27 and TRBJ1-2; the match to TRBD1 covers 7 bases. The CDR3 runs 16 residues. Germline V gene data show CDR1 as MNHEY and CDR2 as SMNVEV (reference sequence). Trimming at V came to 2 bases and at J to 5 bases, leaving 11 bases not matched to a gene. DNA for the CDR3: TGTGCCAGCAGTTTAGAGGCAGGGGGTCTGAGGTATGGCTACACCTTC. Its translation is CASSLEAGGLRYGYTF.